Listed below are T cell receptor beta chains from one sample, sequenced in a study of T cell responses to AZD1222 COVID-19 vaccine. Assay: immunoSEQ multiplex PCR; the TCRdb copy retains only in-frame clones and omits some. The sample shows some 110,000 clones, 85% to 95% of them seen only once. The specimen comprised peripheral blood, sampled on day 0 of AZD1222 vaccination. The receptors derive from an adult in good health. Both conserved end residues are part of each CDR3. A D gene is named only where the DNA matches it firmly. Only part of the rows carry a size: once, few, many, or a class if the clone is expanded.

d_call	v_call	j_call	clone_size	cdr3_nt	cdr3_aa
.	TRBV11-1	TRBJ2-7	.	TGTGCCAGCAGCTTATTTACGGGGCCGACCTACGAGCAGTACTTC	CASSLFTGPTYEQYF
TRBD1	TRBV3-1/TRBV3-2	TRBJ2-7	.	TGTGCCAGCAGCCCCTGGGGACAGGGGGCCTACGAGCAGTACTTC	CASSPWGQGAYEQYF
TRBD2	TRBV5-6	TRBJ2-1	.	TGTGCCAGCAGCGCGGGACTAGCGGGAGAAGGGGACAATGAGCAGTTCTTC	CASSAGLAGEGDNEQFF
.	TRBV30	TRBJ1-1	.	TGTGCCTGGGAAGAAGGGTACGGGAACACTGAAGCTTTCTTT	CAWEEGYGNTEAFF
.	TRBV30	TRBJ1-3	once	TGTGCCTGGGGTGAGGGAAACACCATATATTTT	CAWGEGNTIYF
.	TRBV29-1	TRBJ2-7	.	TGCAGCGTTGGGGAAGTTGATTGGGGACCCTACGAGCAGTACTTC	CSVGEVDWGPYEQYF
TRBD1	TRBV6-5	TRBJ2-7	.	TGTGCCAGCAGTTATGGACAGGCCAACTACGAGCAGTACTTC	CASSYGQANYEQYF
.	TRBV7-5	TRBJ2-2	.	TGTGCCAGAACCTCCCATTCGAACACCGGGGAGCTGTTTTTT	CARTSHSNTGELFF
TRBD2	TRBV7-9	TRBJ2-2	.	TGTGCCAGCAGCGCCTCTAGCGGGAGGGCCACCGGGGAGCTGTTTTTT	CASSASSGRATGELFF
TRBD1	TRBV9	TRBJ1-4	.	TGTGCCAGCAGTCCACATGGCGGGACAGTTAATGAAAAACTGTTTTTT	CASSPHGGTVNEKLFF
.	TRBV7-8	TRBJ2-3	.	TGTGCCAGCAGCCCCCGGACAGTGGATTTCACAGATACGCAGTATTTT	CASSPRTVDFTDTQYF
.	TRBV2	TRBJ1-1	.	TGTGCCAGCAGTTTCACAGGGCTGATGAACACTGAAGCTTTCTTT	CASSFTGLMNTEAFF
.	TRBV6-5	TRBJ2-7	.	TGTGCCAGCACCCACGGACAGACCTACGAGCAGTACTTC	CASTHGQTYEQYF
.	TRBV28	TRBJ1-2	.	TGTGCCAGCAGTTCGGGGATCTATGGCTACACCTTC	CASSSGIYGYTF
TRBD1	TRBV28	TRBJ1-4	once	TGTGCCAGCAGTGCAACAGGGGGAGCTAATGAAAAACTGTTTTTT	CASSATGGANEKLFF
TRBD2	TRBV28	TRBJ2-1	.	TGTGCCAGCAGTTTCGTCGGGGGGTCCCCCGGGTTCCATGAGCAGTTCTTC	CASSFVGGSPGFHEQFF
TRBD2	TRBV29-1	TRBJ2-1	.	TGCAGCGTTGAAACCTGGACTAGCGGGAAGGTTACGGACAATGAGCAGTTCTTC	CSVETWTSGKVTDNEQFF
.	TRBV14	TRBJ2-1	once	TGTGCCAGCAGCCAAGACGGGGGTCCCCTATCCTACAATGAGCAGTTCTTC	CASSQDGGPLSYNEQFF
.	TRBV29-1	TRBJ1-2	.	TGCAGCGTTGAGGGTGACACATGGGGTGGCTACACCTTC	CSVEGDTWGGYTF
TRBD1	TRBV6-4	TRBJ2-3	.	TGTGCCAGCAGCGTCGGGACAGGGGGTTCCACAGATACGCAGTATTTT	CASSVGTGGSTDTQYF
.	TRBV3-1/TRBV3-2	TRBJ1-2	once	TGTGCCAGCAGCCAACTAGGACGAGGCTACACCTTC	CASSQLGRGYTF
.	TRBV2	TRBJ1-1	.	TGTGCCAGCAGTGATTTCGGCAGAGGCACTGAAGCTTTCTTT	CASSDFGRGTEAFF
.	TRBV21-1	TRBJ1-5	.	TGTGCCAGCAGCAAAGGGGGCCAGGGACATCAGCCCCAGCATTTT	CASSKGGQGHQPQHF
.	TRBV30	TRBJ2-1	.	TGTGCCTGGAGTGTAGGTTATTTTCTGGGGGAAATATCCTACAATGAGCAGTTCTTC	CAWSVGYFLGEISYNEQFF
TRBD1	TRBV13	TRBJ2-1	.	TGTGCCAGCAGCTTGGGACCGGGACAGGGGGCCAATGAGCAGTTCTTC	CASSLGPGQGANEQFF
TRBD1	TRBV2	TRBJ1-5	.	TGTGCCAGCAGTGGCGGAGACAGGGGGCTCCAGCCCCAGCATTTT	CASSGGDRGLQPQHF
.	TRBV7-9	TRBJ1-2	few	TGTGCCAGCAGCCAAGACATGCCGCACCCGGGGGGCTACACCTTC	CASSQDMPHPGGYTF
.	TRBV5-1	TRBJ2-1	.	TGCGCCAGCAGCTTCTCTAATGAGCAGTTCTTC	CASSFSNEQFF
.	TRBV28	TRBJ1-2	.	TGTGCCAGCAGTTCCTTGAATGGAGCCAGAGGGGGCTACACCTTC	CASSSLNGARGGYTF